Given below is one T cell receptor (beta chain) in context. The data were taken from a study of cytomegalovirus exposure and HLA in healthy donors. CDR1 is MNHNS and CDR2 is SASEGT in the germline V gene. V trimming: 5 bases; J trimming: 6 bases; junction bases outside the gene matches: 8. This CDR3 comprises 15 residues. Sequencing used immunoSEQ multiplex PCR; TCRdb keeps in-frame clones, though not all of them. The table has 150,000 to 200,000 clones, over 65% seen once. The source is a man younger than 35 in good health and CMV-seropositive. Sequences were obtained from PBMCs. V and J are TRBV6-1 and TRBJ2-7; 12 positions agree with TRBD2. CDR3 nucleotides: TGTGCCAGCAGTAAACCTAGCGGGAGGGCCGCCGAGCAGTACTTC. Amino acids: CASSKPSGRAAEQYF.